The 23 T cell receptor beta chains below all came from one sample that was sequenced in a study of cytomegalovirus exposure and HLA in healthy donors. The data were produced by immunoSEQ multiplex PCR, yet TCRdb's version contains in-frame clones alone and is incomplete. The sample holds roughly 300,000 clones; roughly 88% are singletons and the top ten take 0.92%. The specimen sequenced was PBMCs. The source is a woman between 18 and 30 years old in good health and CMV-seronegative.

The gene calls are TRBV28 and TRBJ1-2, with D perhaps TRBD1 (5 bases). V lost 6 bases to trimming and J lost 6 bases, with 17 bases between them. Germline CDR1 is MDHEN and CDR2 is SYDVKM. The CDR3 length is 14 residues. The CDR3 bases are TGTGCCAGCAGCCCAACCAACAGGTTGGATGGCTACACCTTC. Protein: CASSPTNRLDGYTF.

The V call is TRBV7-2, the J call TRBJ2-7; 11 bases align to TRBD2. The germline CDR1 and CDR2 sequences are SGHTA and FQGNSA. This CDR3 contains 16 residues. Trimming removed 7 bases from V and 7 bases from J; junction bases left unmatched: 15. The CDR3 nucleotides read TGTGCCAGCACCTTCCCTAGCGGGAGGAAAATTGGGGAGCAGTACTTC. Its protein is CASTFPSGRKIGEQYF. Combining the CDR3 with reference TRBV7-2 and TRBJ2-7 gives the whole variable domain GAGVSQSPSNKVTEKGKDVELRCDPISGHTALYWYRQSLGQGLEFLIYFQGNSAPDKSGLPSDRFSAERTGGSVSTLTIQRTQQEDSAVYLCASTFPSGRKIGEQYFGPGTRLTVT.

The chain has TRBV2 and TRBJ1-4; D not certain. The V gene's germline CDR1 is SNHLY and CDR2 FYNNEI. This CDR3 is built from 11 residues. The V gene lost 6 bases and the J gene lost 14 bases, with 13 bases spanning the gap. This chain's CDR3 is CASRRVGRLFF. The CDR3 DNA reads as TGTGCCAGCAGGCGGGTAGGGAGGCTGTTTTTT.

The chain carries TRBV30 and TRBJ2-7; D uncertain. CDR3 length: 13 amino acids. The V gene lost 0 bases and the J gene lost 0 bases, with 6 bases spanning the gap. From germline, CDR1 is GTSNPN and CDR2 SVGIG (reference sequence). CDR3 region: CAWSVKISYEQYF. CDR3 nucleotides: TGTGCCTGGAGTGTTAAAATCTCCTACGAGCAGTACTTC.

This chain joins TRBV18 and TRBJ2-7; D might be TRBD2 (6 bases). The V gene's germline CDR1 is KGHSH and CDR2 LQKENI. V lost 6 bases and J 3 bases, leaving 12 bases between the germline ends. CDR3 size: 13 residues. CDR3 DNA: TGTGCCAGCTCGCTTACGGAGGGCTACGAGCAGTACTTC. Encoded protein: CASSLTEGYEQYF.

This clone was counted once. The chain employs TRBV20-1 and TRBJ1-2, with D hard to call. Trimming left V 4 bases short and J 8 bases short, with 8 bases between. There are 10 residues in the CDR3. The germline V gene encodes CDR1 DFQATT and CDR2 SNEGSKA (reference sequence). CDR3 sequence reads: CSATRVGYTF. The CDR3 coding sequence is TGCAGTGCTACACGGGTGGGCTACACCTTC.

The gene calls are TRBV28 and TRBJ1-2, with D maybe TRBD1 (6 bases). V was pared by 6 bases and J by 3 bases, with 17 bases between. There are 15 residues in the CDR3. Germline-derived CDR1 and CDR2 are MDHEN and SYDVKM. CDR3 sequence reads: CASRLRPHRDYGYTF. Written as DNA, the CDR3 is TGTGCCAGCAGACTAAGACCCCACAGGGACTATGGCTACACCTTC.

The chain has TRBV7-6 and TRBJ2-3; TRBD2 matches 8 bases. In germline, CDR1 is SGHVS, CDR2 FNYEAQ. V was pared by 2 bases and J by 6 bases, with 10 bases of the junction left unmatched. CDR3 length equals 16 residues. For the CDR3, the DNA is TGTGCCAGCAGCTTACGACGGGGGGGAGGGGCCGATACGCAGTATTTT. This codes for CASSLRRGGGADTQYF.

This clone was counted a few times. The CDR3 coding sequence is TGCGCCAGCAGCCAGGACCCGGGGTACTATGGCTACACCTTC. Residues: CASSQDPGYYGYTF. This chain uses TRBV5-1 with TRBJ1-2; D is ambiguous. Trimming removed 4 bases at V and 3 bases at J, with 13 bases between. The CDR3 is 14 residues long. Germline CDR1 reads SGHRS; CDR2 reads YFSETQ.

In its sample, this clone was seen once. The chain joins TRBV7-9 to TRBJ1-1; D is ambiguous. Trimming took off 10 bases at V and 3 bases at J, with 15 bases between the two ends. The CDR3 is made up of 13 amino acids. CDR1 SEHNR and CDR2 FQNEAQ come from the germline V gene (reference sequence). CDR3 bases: TGTGCCAATAACCACGGTTTGGACACTGAAGCTTTCTTT. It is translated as CANNHGLDTEAFF.

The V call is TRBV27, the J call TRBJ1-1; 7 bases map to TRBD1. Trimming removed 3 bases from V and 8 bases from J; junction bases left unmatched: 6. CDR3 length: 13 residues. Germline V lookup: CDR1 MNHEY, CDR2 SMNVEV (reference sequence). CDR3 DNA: TGTGCCAGCAGTTTCCGGGGACAGTCAGAAGCTTTCTTT. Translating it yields CASSFRGQSEAFF.

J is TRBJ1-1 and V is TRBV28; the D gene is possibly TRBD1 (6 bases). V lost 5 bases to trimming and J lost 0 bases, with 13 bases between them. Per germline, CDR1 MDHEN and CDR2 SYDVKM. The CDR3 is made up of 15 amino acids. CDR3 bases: TGTGCCAGCAGTCTAATTGACAGGATGAACACTGAAGCTTTCTTT. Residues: CASSLIDRMNTEAFF.

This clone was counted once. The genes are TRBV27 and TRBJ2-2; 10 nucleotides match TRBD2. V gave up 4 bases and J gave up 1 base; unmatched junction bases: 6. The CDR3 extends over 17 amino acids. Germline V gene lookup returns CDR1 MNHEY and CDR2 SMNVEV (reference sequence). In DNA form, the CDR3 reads TGTGCCAGCAGTTGGGGTTGGACTAGCGGGAACACCGGGGAGCTGTTTTTT. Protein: CASSWGWTSGNTGELFF.

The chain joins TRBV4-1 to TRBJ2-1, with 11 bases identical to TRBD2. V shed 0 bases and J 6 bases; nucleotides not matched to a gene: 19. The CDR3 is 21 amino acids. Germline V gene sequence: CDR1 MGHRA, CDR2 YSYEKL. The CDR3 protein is CASSQDSVLAGGSYRSNEQFF. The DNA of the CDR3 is TGCGCCAGCAGCCAAGATTCCGTGCTAGCGGGAGGTTCTTATAGGAGCAATGAGCAGTTCTTC.

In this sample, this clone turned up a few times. The CDR3 nucleotides are TGTGCCAGCAGCTTGTCCGGGGACAATGAGCAGTTCTTC. It yields the protein CASSLSGDNEQFF. The V call is TRBV7-2, the J call TRBJ2-1; TRBD2 is a possible D gene (5 bases). V lost 3 bases to trimming and J lost 5 bases, with 8 bases between them. In germline, CDR1 is SGHTA, CDR2 FQGNSA. The CDR3 consists of 13 residues. The whole variable domain, remainder taken from reference TRBV7-2 and TRBJ2-1, is GAGVSQSPSNKVTEKGKDVELRCDPISGHTALYWYRQSLGQGLEFLIYFQGNSAPDKSGLPSDRFSAERTGGSVSTLTIQRTQQEDSAVYLCASSLSGDNEQFFGPGTRLTVL.

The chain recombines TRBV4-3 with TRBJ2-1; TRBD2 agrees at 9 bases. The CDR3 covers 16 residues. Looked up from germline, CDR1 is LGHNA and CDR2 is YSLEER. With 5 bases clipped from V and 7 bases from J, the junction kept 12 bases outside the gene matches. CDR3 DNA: TGCGCCAGCAGCAAAGGGGGCGGGAGGGCCGGTAATGAGCAGTTCTTC. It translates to CASSKGGGRAGNEQFF.

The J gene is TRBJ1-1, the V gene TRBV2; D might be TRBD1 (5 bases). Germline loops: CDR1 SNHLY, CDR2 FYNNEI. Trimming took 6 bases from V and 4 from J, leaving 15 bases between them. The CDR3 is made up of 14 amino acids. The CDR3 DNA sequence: TGTGCCAGCAGCATCGGGGGTGGAGGCACTGAAGCTTTCTTT. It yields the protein CASSIGGGGTEAFF. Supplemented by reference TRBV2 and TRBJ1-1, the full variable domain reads EPEVTQTPSHQVTQMGQEVILRCVPISNHLYFYWYRQILGQKVEFLVSFYNNEISEKSEIFDDQFSVERPDGSNFTLKIRSTKLEDSAMYFCASSIGGGGTEAFFGQGTRLTVV.

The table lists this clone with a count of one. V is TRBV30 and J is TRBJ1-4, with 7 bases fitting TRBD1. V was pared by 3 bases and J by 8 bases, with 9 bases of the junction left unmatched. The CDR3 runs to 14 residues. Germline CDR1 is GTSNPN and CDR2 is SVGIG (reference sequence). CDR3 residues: CAWSDRGLGEKLFF. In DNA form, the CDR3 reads TGTGCCTGGAGCGATAGGGGGCTAGGGGAAAAACTGTTTTTT.

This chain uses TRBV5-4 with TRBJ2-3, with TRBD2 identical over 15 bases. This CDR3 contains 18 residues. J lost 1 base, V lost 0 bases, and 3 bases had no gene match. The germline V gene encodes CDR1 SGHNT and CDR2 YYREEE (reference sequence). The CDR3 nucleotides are TGTGCCAGCAGCTTGGGGACTAGCGGGAGGGTAGGCACAGATACGCAGTATTTT. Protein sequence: CASSLGTSGRVGTDTQYF.

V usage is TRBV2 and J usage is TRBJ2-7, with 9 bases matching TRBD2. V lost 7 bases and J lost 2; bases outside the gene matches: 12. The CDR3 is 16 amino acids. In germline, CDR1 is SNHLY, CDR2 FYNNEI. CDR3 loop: CASTTTGGRATYEQYF. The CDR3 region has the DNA TGTGCCAGCACCACGACAGGCGGGAGGGCAACCTACGAGCAGTACTTC.

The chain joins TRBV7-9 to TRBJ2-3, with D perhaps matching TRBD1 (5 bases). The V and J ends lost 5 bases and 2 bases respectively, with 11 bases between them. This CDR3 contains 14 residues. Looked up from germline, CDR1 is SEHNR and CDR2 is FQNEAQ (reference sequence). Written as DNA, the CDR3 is TGTGCCAGCAGCGACAGCACCTACACAGATACGCAGTATTTT. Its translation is CASSDSTYTDTQYF.

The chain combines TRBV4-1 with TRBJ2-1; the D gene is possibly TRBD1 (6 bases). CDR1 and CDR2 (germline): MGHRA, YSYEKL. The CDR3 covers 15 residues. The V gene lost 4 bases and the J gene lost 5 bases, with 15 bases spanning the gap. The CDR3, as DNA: TGCGCCAGCAGCCGACGGGACATCGTGGACAATGAGCAGTTCTTC. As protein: CASSRRDIVDNEQFF.

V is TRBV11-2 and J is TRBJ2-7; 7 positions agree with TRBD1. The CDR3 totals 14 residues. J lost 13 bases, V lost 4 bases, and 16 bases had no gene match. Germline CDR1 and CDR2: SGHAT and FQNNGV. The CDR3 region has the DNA TGTGCCAGCAGCTACCCGGGACAGAGGTATGAGCCATACTTC. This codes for CASSYPGQRYEPYF. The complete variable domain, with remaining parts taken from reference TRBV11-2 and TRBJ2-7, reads EAGVAQSPRYKIIEKRQSVAFWCNPISGHATLYWYQQILGQGPKLLIQFQNNGVVDDSQLPKDRFSAERLKGVDSTLKIQPAKLEDSAVYLCASSYPGQRYEPYFGPGTRLTVT.